This TCR beta chain was recovered during a study of T-cell reconstitution after alpha-beta-depleted transplantation in children. This clonotype was observed at least ten times. A TCRbeta library incorporating unique molecular identifiers was prepared. Via MiXCR, TCRdb re-called the PCR reads, giving one row per CDR3 protein. This table has over 200,000 distinct CDR3 sequences, roughly a tenth appearing once. The starting material was PBMCs from the stem cell graft donor, obtained from the stem cell graft. This clonotype was obtained from a human donor who donated a stem cell graft to a child with acute lymphoblastic leukemia.

CDR3 DNA sequence: TGTGCCAGCAGCCAAGATTCCGGGGAGCTGTTTTTT. This translates into CASSQDSGELFF. The gene calls are TRBV4-2 and TRBJ2-2, with D unclear. Trimming cost V 0 bases and J 6 bases, with 2 bases left between them. Germline V CDR1 and CDR2: LGHNA, YNFKEQ. The CDR3 has 12 residues.